The 21 T cell receptor beta chains below were found in one sample sequenced in a study of sequential checkpoint blockade in melanoma. Clones were sequenced by immunoSEQ multiplex PCR, and TCRdb holds only the in-frame ones, with some missing. The sample carries roughly 14,000 clones, around 77% recorded once. Treatment denoted: randomized to nivolumab then ipilimumab (arm A) or the reverse (arm B). Sequencing used CD8+ T cells sorted from blood (inferred from file names), obtained from a patient given nivolumab and ipilimumab in sequence. Every receptor here comes from a human donor with melanoma.

This sequence joins TRBV6-4 and TRBJ2-1; 8 nucleotides agree with TRBD2. This CDR3 comprises 14 residues. Germline CDR1 is MRHNA and CDR2 is SNTAGT. J gave up 3 bases and V 8 bases, and 6 bases lay outside the gene matches. CDR3 protein: CASARAGDYNEQFF. The DNA of the CDR3 is TGTGCCAGCGCCAGAGCGGGGGACTACAATGAGCAGTTCTTC.

The chain combines TRBV15 with TRBJ2-3; a weak D match, TRBD2 (6 bases). CDR3 length: 14 residues. Germline V lookup: CDR1 LNHNV, CDR2 YYDKDF (reference sequence). V lost 7 bases, J lost 2 bases, and 13 bases lay in between. DNA for the CDR3: TGTGCCACCACTCTTAGCGGCCTCACAGATACGCAGTATTTT. Its protein is CATTLSGLTDTQYF.

The CDR3 sequence is CASSLPGLAYEQYF. In DNA form, the CDR3 reads TGTGCCAGCAGCTTACCCGGACTAGCCTACGAGCAGTACTTC. V and J are TRBV7-8 and TRBJ2-7; TRBD2 matches at 7 bases. V lost 2 bases and J lost 2; bases outside the gene matches: 3. Germline values: CDR1 SGHVS, CDR2 FQNEAQ. This CDR3 contains 14 residues.

This clone has a handful of counts. V usage is TRBV6-1 and J usage is TRBJ2-3; TRBD1 matches at 8 bases. After removal of 0 bases from V and 1 base from J, the junction contained 3 bases not matched to a gene. This CDR3 has 16 amino acids. Germline V gene sequence: CDR1 MNHNS, CDR2 SASEGT. CDR3 loop: CASSEALTGGTDTQYF. DNA for the CDR3: TGTGCCAGCAGTGAAGCGTTGACAGGGGGCACAGATACGCAGTATTTT.

The chain carries TRBV27 and TRBJ1-6; maybe TRBD1 (5 bases). CDR3 length equals 13 residues. The V gene lost 6 bases and the J gene lost 7 bases, with 10 bases spanning the gap. The germline gives CDR1 MNHEY, CDR2 SMNVEV (reference sequence). The CDR3 DNA reads as TGTGCCAGCAGCACAGGCCCCAATTCACCCCTCCACTTT. Residues: CASSTGPNSPLHF.

V and J are TRBV27 and TRBJ2-3; 9 bases fit TRBD2. CDR3 length: 15 residues. The germline CDR1 and CDR2 sequences are MNHEY and SMNVEV (reference sequence). V dropped 5 bases and J dropped 2; count of bases not matched to a gene: 5. CDR3 residues: CASSTSGYITDTQYF. The DNA of the CDR3 is TGTGCCAGCAGTACTAGCGGGTATATCACAGATACGCAGTATTTT.

This clone was detected a few times. The chain carries TRBV7-9 and TRBJ2-2; D call uncertain. Trimming pared 2 bases from V and 0 bases from J, leaving 7 bases between. The CDR3 has 15 residues. Per germline, CDR1 SEHNR and CDR2 FQNEAQ (reference sequence). CDR3 sequence (DNA): TGTGCCAGCAGCTTATCGACAACGAACACCGGGGAGCTGTTTTTT. Translation: CASSLSTTNTGELFF. Complete variable domain (other parts from reference TRBV7-9 and TRBJ2-2): DTGVSQNPRHKITKRGQNVTFRCDPISEHNRLYWYRQTLGQGPEFLTYFQNEAQLEKSRLLSDRFSAERPKGSFSTLEIQRTEQGDSAMYLCASSLSTTNTGELFFGEGSRLTVL.

In its sample, this clone was seen a few times. The chain recombines TRBV2 with TRBJ1-2; D is perhaps TRBD1 (5 bases). This CDR3 region has 16 residues. Germline loops: CDR1 SNHLY, CDR2 FYNNEI. V dropped 3 bases and J dropped 3 bases, with 17 bases sitting between them. DNA of the CDR3: TGTGCCAGCAGTGATCTAGGGGAGGGTCCCCACTATGGCTACACCTTC. It yields the protein CASSDLGEGPHYGYTF.

V usage is TRBV19 and J usage is TRBJ2-7, with TRBD2 identical over 9 bases. Unmatched junction bases numbered 4, after V lost 7 bases and J lost 0 bases. CDR3 size: 14 residues. Germline values: CDR1 LNHDA, CDR2 SQIVND (reference sequence). The CDR3, as DNA: TGTGCCAGTAATTCGGGACTAGCCTCCTACGAGCAGTACTTC. The encoded protein is CASNSGLASYEQYF.

This chain links TRBV6-4 with TRBJ1-2; TRBD1 matches at 7 bases. Per germline, CDR1 MRHNA and CDR2 SNTAGT. The CDR3 is 14 residues long. J gave up 6 bases and V 3 bases, and 7 bases lay outside the gene matches. CDR3 nucleotides: TGTGCCAGCAGTGAACAGAGACAGGGAGATGGCTACACCTTC. It codes for CASSEQRQGDGYTF.

This clone was seen only a few times. This likely stems from a read error, as it lies one base from a far larger clone. The sample carries other DNA sequences with the same CDR3. CDR3 coding DNA: TGTGCCAGCAGTGAGTCGTCTGACATATATGGCTACACCTTC. Its protein is CASSESSDIYGYTF. The chain uses TRBV6-5 and TRBJ1-2; D is undetermined. The CDR3 runs to 14 residues. Germline V gives CDR1 MNHEY, CDR2 SVGAGI. The V and J ends lost 5 bases and 5 bases respectively, with 15 bases between them.

In its sample, this clone was seen a few times. CDR3 nucleotide sequence: TGTGCCAGCAGCCCCCTTGCGGGATGGCGAAAGACCCAGTACTTC. It specifies CASSPLAGWRKTQYF. The chain uses TRBV5-5 and TRBJ2-5; the D gene is possibly TRBD2 (6 bases). Looked up from germline, CDR1 is SGHKS and CDR2 is YYEKEE (reference sequence). The length of the CDR3 is 15 residues. V was clipped by 4 bases and J by 6 bases, with 19 bases between them.

The sample holds a few counts of this clone. This sequence joins TRBV6-1 and TRBJ2-7, with D tentatively TRBD1 (5 bases). Germline CDR1 MNHNS, CDR2 SASEGT. V gave up 6 bases and J gave up 0 bases, with 15 bases separating them. The CDR3 spans 15 residues. DNA for the CDR3: TGTGCCAGCAGGACAACAGGTTATAGCTCCTACGAGCAGTACTTC. Protein sequence: CASRTTGYSSYEQYF.

The CDR3 here is CASSQEGGTYEQYF. The CDR3 DNA follows: TGCGCCAGCAGCCAAGAGGGGGGGACCTACGAGCAGTACTTC. This chain connects TRBV4-1 to TRBJ2-7; 7 bases are shared with TRBD2. CDR3 length: 14 amino acids. The V gene end was trimmed by 0 bases and the J gene end by 2 bases; junction bases not matched to a gene: 1. Germline CDR1 reads MGHRA; CDR2 reads YSYEKL.

This clone was observed a handful of times. The CDR3 DNA follows: TGTGCCAGCAGTTCCCCGGGACTAGCGGAGAGTGGTGAGCAGTTCTTC. Translating it yields CASSSPGLAESGEQFF. The chain has TRBV28 and TRBJ2-1; 11 bases map to TRBD2. Looked up from germline, CDR1 is MDHEN and CDR2 is SYDVKM. This CDR3 spans 16 amino acids. V was clipped by 4 bases and J by 9 bases; unmatched bases: 11.

This sequence joins TRBV6-5 and TRBJ1-6; a possible D gene is TRBD1 (5 bases). Deletions cut 0 bases from V and 9 bases from J, with 12 bases between. The CDR3 has 15 residues. Germline lookup yields CDR1 MNHEY and CDR2 SVGAGI. CDR3 bases: TGTGCCAGCAGTTACTCACAGGCATCGGGTTCACCCCTCCACTTT. It codes for CASSYSQASGSPLHF.

The chain is built from TRBV5-4 and TRBJ2-5; TRBD1 is a possible D gene (6 bases). Trimming stripped 4 bases from V and 1 base from J, with 17 bases between. CDR3 size: 16 residues. Germline V CDR1 and CDR2: SGHNT, YYREEE (reference sequence). Here the CDR3 reads CASSQPGTPAQETQYF. Here the CDR3 DNA reads TGTGCCAGCAGCCAACCCGGGACACCCGCCCAAGAGACCCAGTACTTC.

This clone was recorded a few times. The chain couples TRBV6-6 to TRBJ2-7, with D possibly being TRBD1 (6 bases). Germline CDR1 and CDR2: MNHNY and SVGAGI (reference sequence). The CDR3 sequence is 16 residues long. Trimming removed 10 bases from V and 3 bases from J, with 25 bases in between. CDR3: CAINRSGTKSIYEQYF. CDR3 DNA: TGTGCCATCAATCGTTCCGGGACAAAATCCATCTACGAGCAGTACTTC.

The V and J genes are TRBV5-6 and TRBJ2-5, with D tentatively TRBD1 (6 bases). The germline V gene encodes CDR1 SGHDT and CDR2 YYEEEE. Trimming took 3 bases from V and 2 from J, leaving 11 bases between them. This CDR3 is built from 14 residues. DNA for the CDR3: TGTGCCAGCAGCTATTGGACAGTGCAAGAGACCCAGTACTTC. The encoded protein is CASSYWTVQETQYF.

This clone is labeled large. The CDR3 region is CASRNQTGAHNEQFF. DNA for the CDR3: TGTGCCAGCAGAAATCAGACAGGGGCCCACAATGAGCAGTTCTTC. V is TRBV7-6 and J is TRBJ2-1; 8 bases fit TRBD1. Germline values: CDR1 SGHVS, CDR2 FNYEAQ. Trimming took 6 bases from V and 5 from J; bases not matched to a gene: 9. The CDR3 consists of 15 residues.

The rearrangement uses TRBV5-5 and TRBJ1-4; 7 bases agree with TRBD1. CDR1 is SGHKS, CDR2 YYEKEE, per germline (reference sequence). The CDR3 is 14 residues long. The J segment lost 7 bases and the V segment lost 4 bases, leaving 7 bases of the junction unmatched. The CDR3 region is CASSDGQDTEKLFF. The CDR3 DNA follows: TGTGCCAGCAGCGACGGACAGGATACTGAAAAACTGTTTTTT.